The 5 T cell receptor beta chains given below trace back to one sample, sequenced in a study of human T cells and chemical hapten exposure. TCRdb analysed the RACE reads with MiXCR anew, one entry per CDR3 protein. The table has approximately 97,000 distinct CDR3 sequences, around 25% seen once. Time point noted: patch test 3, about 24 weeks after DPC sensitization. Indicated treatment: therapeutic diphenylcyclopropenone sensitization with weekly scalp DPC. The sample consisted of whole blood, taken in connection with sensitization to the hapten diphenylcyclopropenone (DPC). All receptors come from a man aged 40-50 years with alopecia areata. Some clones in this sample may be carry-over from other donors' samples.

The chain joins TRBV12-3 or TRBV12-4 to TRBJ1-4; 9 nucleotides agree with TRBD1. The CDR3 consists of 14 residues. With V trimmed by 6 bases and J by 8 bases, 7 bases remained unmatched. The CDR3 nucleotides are TGTGCCAGCAGCAGGGACAGGGTTAGGGAAAAACTGTTTTTT. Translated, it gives CASSRDRVREKLFF.

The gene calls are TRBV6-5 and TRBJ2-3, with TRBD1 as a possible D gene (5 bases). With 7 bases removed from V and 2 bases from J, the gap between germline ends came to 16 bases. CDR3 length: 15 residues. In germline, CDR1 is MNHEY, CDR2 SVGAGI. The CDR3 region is CASKGAQTFTDTQYF. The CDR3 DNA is TGTGCCAGCAAAGGGGCCCAGACCTTCACAGATACGCAGTATTTT.

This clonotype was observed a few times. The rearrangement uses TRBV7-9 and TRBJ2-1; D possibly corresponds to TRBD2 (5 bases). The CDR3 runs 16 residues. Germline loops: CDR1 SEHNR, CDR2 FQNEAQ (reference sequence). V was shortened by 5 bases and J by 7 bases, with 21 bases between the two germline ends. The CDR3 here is CASSPANLRVDNEQFF. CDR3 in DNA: TGTGCCAGCAGCCCAGCCAACTTGAGGGTCGATAATGAGCAGTTCTTC. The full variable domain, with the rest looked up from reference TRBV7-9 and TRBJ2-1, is DTGVSQNPRHKITKRGQNVTFRCDPISEHNRLYWYRQTLGQGPEFLTYFQNEAQLEKSRLLSDRFSAERPKGSFSTLEIQRTEQGDSAMYLCASSPANLRVDNEQFFGPGTRLTVL.

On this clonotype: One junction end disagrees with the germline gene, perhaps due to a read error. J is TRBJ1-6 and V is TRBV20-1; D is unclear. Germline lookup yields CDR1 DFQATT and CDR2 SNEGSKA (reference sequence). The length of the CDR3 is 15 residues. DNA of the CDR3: TGCAGTGCTAGAGTGGTCAGTGCCTATGATTCACCCCTCCACTTT. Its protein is CSARVVSAYDSPLHF.

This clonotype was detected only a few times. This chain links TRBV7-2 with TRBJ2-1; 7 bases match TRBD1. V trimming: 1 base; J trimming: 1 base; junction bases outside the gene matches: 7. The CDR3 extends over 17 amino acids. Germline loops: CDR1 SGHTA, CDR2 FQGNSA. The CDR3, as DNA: TGTGCCAGCAGCTTAGTAGGCTCCAGGGGGTCCTACAATGAGCAGTTCTTC. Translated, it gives CASSLVGSRGSYNEQFF.